These 12 T cell receptor beta chains share one sample of origin, sequenced in a study of OX40 agonist ivuxolimab in advanced cancers. Here immunoSEQ multiplex PCR was the method, and the copy in TCRdb shows in-frame clones only, minus some. Of tens of thousands of clones in the sample, roughly 91% are singletons; the top ten hold less than 0.4%. Here the sequenced sample was CD4+ or CD8+ T cells sorted from blood, taken in a trial of the OX40 agonist ivuxolimab. The receptors originated from an adult with an advanced solid tumor such as melanoma, head and neck, liver or kidney cancer.

The genes are TRBV7-6 and TRBJ1-3, with D tentatively TRBD1 (5 bases). The V gene lost 5 bases and the J gene lost 0 bases, with 17 bases spanning the gap. The germline CDR1 and CDR2 sequences are SGHVS and FNYEAQ. The length of the CDR3 is 17 residues. The CDR3 reads CASSLPAGTGSGNTIYF. As DNA, the CDR3 is TGTGCCAGCAGCCTCCCGGCAGGGACGGGCTCTGGAAACACCATATATTTT.

This clone was recorded once. For the CDR3, the DNA is TGTGCCTGGGCCGGACAGGACTACACTGAAGCTTTCTTT. Amino acid sequence: CAWAGQDYTEAFF. The chain couples TRBV30 to TRBJ1-1; 7 bases map to TRBD1. The CDR3 loop spans 13 amino acids. Germline V gene lookup returns CDR1 GTSNPN and CDR2 SVGIG (reference sequence). The junction had 6 bases not matched to a gene; V was cut back by 5 bases and J by 3 bases.

The chain is built from TRBV29-1 and TRBJ2-1, with TRBD2 identical over 7 bases. V gave up 6 bases and J gave up 2 bases; unmatched junction bases: 7. Germline-derived CDR1 and CDR2 are SQVTM and ANQGSEA. This CDR3 comprises 14 residues. The CDR3 protein is CSVDRGSPYNEQFF. The CDR3 DNA follows: TGCAGCGTCGACCGCGGGAGTCCCTACAATGAGCAGTTCTTC.

The chain recombines TRBV19 with TRBJ1-1; 7 bases are a match to TRBD1. The J segment lost 5 bases and the V segment lost 0 bases, leaving 3 bases of the junction unmatched. The CDR3 loop spans 14 amino acids. Germline V gene data show CDR1 as LNHDA and CDR2 as SQIVND (reference sequence). CDR3 amino acids: CASSIDRGRTEAFF. CDR3 nucleotide sequence: TGTGCCAGTAGTATAGATAGGGGGCGAACTGAAGCTTTCTTT.

The gene calls are TRBV7-2 and TRBJ2-5; TRBD1 is a possible D gene (6 bases). Trimming stripped 5 bases from V and 1 base from J, with 11 bases between. This CDR3 contains 14 residues. Germline V gene data show CDR1 as SGHTA and CDR2 as FQGNSA. CDR3 protein: CASSRAGVQETQYF. DNA for the CDR3: TGTGCCAGCAGCCGCGCAGGGGTCCAAGAGACCCAGTACTTC.

The V gene is TRBV10-3, the J gene TRBJ1-3; TRBD1 might be the D (5 bases). Germline V gene lookup returns CDR1 ENHRY and CDR2 SYGVKD. V was cut by 7 bases and J by 8 bases, with 15 bases left in between. The CDR3 extends over 13 amino acids. CDR3 nucleotide sequence: TGTGCCATCAAGGGGAGGTCCTGGGACACCATATATTTT. Protein product: CAIKGRSWDTIYF.

This chain connects TRBV19 to TRBJ1-3; D ambiguous. Per germline, CDR1 LNHDA and CDR2 SQIVND (reference sequence). The CDR3 sequence is 12 residues long. The V end was cut by 9 bases, the J end by 8 bases, with 14 bases between. The CDR3 DNA reads as TGTGCCAGCATCAAGTATTCTGACACCATATATTTT. Amino acids: CASIKYSDTIYF.

The chain recombines TRBV6-5 with TRBJ1-1; TRBD1 might be the D (6 bases). V was pared by 2 bases and J by 4 bases, with 14 bases between. The CDR3 runs to 15 residues. Germline V gene sequence: CDR1 MNHEY, CDR2 SVGAGI. The CDR3 DNA reads as TGTGCCAGCAGTTACGCCCGGGGGGCTGGCACTGAAGCTTTCTTT. This sequence encodes CASSYARGAGTEAFF.

The chain combines TRBV6-5 with TRBJ2-7; D not certain. CDR3 length equals 11 residues. Per the germline V gene, CDR1 is MNHEY and CDR2 is SVGAGI. V was trimmed by 5 bases and J by 4 bases, leaving 6 bases between them. The CDR3 here is CASSTFYEQYV. The CDR3 DNA sequence: TGTGCCAGCAGTACCTTTTACGAGCAGTACGTC.

V usage is TRBV28 and J usage is TRBJ1-5, with 7 nucleotides matching TRBD1. With 7 bases clipped from V and 8 bases from J, the junction kept 14 bases outside the gene matches. The CDR3 is 15 amino acids. Germline CDR1 MDHEN, CDR2 SYDVKM. Here the CDR3 DNA reads TGTGCCAGCATCTCCCGGACAGGTGGATGGAAGCCCCAGCATTTT. As protein: CASISRTGGWKPQHF.

The chain combines TRBV18 with TRBJ1-1; 7 positions agree with TRBD1. The CDR3 runs 18 residues. V trimming: 3 bases; J trimming: 0 bases; junction bases outside the gene matches: 13. Per the germline V gene, CDR1 is KGHSH and CDR2 is LQKENI. The CDR3 bases are TGTGCCAGCTCACCGCCAAGGGGTTCCAGGGGGATGAACACTGAAGCTTTCTTT. Amino acid sequence: CASSPPRGSRGMNTEAFF.

The chain has TRBV5-1 and TRBJ2-1, with unresolved D. Germline lookup yields CDR1 SGHRS and CDR2 YFSETQ. CDR3 length: 15 residues. Trimming shortened V by 0 bases and J by 7 bases, and 14 bases separated the two germline ends. The DNA of the CDR3 is TGCGCCAGCAGCTTGGGTACTACCCCTGGGAATGAGCAGTTCTTC. This gives the protein CASSLGTTPGNEQFF.